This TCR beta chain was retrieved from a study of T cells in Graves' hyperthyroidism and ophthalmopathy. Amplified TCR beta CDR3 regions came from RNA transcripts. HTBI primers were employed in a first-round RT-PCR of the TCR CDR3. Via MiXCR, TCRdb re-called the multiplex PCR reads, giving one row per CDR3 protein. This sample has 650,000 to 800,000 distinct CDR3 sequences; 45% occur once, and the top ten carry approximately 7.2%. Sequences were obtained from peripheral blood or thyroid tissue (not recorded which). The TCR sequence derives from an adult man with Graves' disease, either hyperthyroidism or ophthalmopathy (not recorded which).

CDR3 nucleotide sequence: TGTGCCAGTAGTATTTGGACAGGGTACGCCGGGGAGCTGTTTTTT. This codes for CASSIWTGYAGELFF. The genes are TRBV19 and TRBJ2-2; 8 nucleotides agree with TRBD1. The CDR3 length is 15 residues. Per germline, CDR1 LNHDA and CDR2 SQIVND (reference sequence). V was clipped by 3 bases and J by 6 bases; unmatched bases: 6.